What follows are 6 T cell receptor beta chains derived from one specimen sequenced in a study of identical twins. TCRdb recomputed calls from the 5' RACE reads with MiXCR, one row per CDR3 protein. The sample records 400,000 to 500,000 distinct CDR3 sequences, approximately 17% being singletons. Material for sequencing was naive T cells sorted from blood. The receptors stem from a man between 45 and 60 years old in good health.

This clonotype came up a few times. This chain uses TRBV15 with TRBJ2-5; no clear D gene. CDR1 and CDR2 (germline): LNHNV, YYDKDF (reference sequence). The CDR3 loop spans 15 amino acids. V lost 0 bases and J lost 3, with 11 bases in between. CDR3 sequence reads: CATSRDPTAKETQYF. In DNA form, the CDR3 reads TGTGCCACCAGCAGAGATCCTACAGCTAAAGAGACCCAGTACTTC.

This rearrangement joins TRBV25-1 to TRBJ1-1; D unresolved. Trimming removed 1 base from V and 1 base from J, with 7 bases in between. The CDR3 is 14 amino acids. CDR1 MGHDK and CDR2 SYGVNS come from the germline V gene. Written as DNA, the CDR3 is TGTGCCAGCAGTGAATGGGCGGGGAACACTGAAGCTTTCTTT. Protein: CASSEWAGNTEAFF. The full variable domain, in which reference TRBV25-1 and TRBJ1-1 provide the parts outside the CDR3, is EADIYQTPRYLVIGTGKKITLECSQTMGHDKMYWYQQDPGMELHLIHYSYGVNSTEKGDLSSESTVSRIRTEHFPLTLESARPSHTSQYLCASSEWAGNTEAFFGQGTRLTVV.

This clonotype was counted a few times. The chain links TRBV7-8 to TRBJ2-7, with D maybe TRBD1 (5 bases). V was pared by 1 base and J by 4 bases, with 11 bases between. This CDR3 has 14 amino acids. Germline V gene lookup returns CDR1 SGHVS and CDR2 FQNEAQ. The CDR3 DNA is TGTGCCAGCAGCTTAGACACAGGATTTTACGAGCAGTACTTC. It encodes CASSLDTGFYEQYF.

V and J are TRBV28 and TRBJ1-1; D unclear. This CDR3 has 15 residues. CDR1 MDHEN and CDR2 SYDVKM come from the germline V gene. V lost 1 base to trimming and J lost 1 base, with 10 bases between them. The CDR3 DNA sequence: TGTGCCAGCAGTTTATTTTGGGCGAAGAACACTGAAGCTTTCTTT. Translating it yields CASSLFWAKNTEAFF.

This clonotype was observed a handful of times. This chain connects TRBV15 to TRBJ2-7; 11 nucleotides align to TRBD1. Germline CDR1 and CDR2: LNHNV and YYDKDF (reference sequence). V lost 5 bases to trimming and J lost 3 bases; unmatched junction nucleotides: 6. The CDR3 has 15 amino acids. The CDR3: CATSLGDRGNYEQYF. As DNA, the CDR3 is TGTGCCACCAGCCTTGGGGACAGGGGGAACTACGAGCAGTACTTC.

This rearrangement joins TRBV7-8 to TRBJ2-2; D unresolved. The CDR3 totals 16 residues. Germline lookup yields CDR1 SGHVS and CDR2 FQNEAQ. V lost 1 base, J lost 1 base, and 10 bases lay in between. This chain's CDR3 is CASSLERLLNTGELFF. The CDR3 DNA reads as TGTGCCAGCAGCTTAGAGCGTCTCCTGAACACCGGGGAGCTGTTTTTT.